The 22 T cell receptor beta chains listed next were all sequenced from one sample in a study of blood T cell repertoires in COVID-19. Only in-frame clones appear in the TCRdb table, and some are missing; sequencing was by immunoSEQ multiplex PCR. The profile shows 250,000 to 350,000 clones, 70% to 90% of them singletons. Sequencing was carried out using peripheral blood. The receptors stem from a woman in her forties or fifties who had recovered from COVID-19.

This clone appeared a single time. The same CDR3 is also encoded by other DNA sequences in this sample. The chain is built from TRBV9 and TRBJ2-1, with a weak D call TRBD1 (6 bases). This CDR3 is built from 15 residues. Germline V CDR1 and CDR2: SGDLS, YYNGEE. Trimming shortened V by 0 bases and J by 0 bases, and 7 bases separated the two germline ends. CDR3 sequence: CASSVGRGSYNEQFF. CDR3 sequence (DNA): TGTGCCAGCAGCGTAGGCAGGGGCTCCTACAATGAGCAGTTCTTC. Looking up the rest from reference TRBV9 and TRBJ2-1 gives the full variable domain: DSGVTQTPKHLITATGQRVTLRCSPRSGDLSVYWYQQSLDQGLQFLIQYYNGEERAKGNILERFSAQQFPDLHSELNLSSLELGDSALYFCASSVGRGSYNEQFFGPGTRLTVL.

The rearrangement uses TRBV28 and TRBJ1-1; D is uncertain. The CDR3 has 14 amino acids. The V end was cut by 6 bases, the J end by 1 base, with 12 bases between. Germline lookup yields CDR1 MDHEN and CDR2 SYDVKM. The CDR3 protein is CASSLSAQNTEAFF. The CDR3 DNA reads as TGTGCCAGCAGCCTTTCAGCGCAGAACACTGAAGCTTTCTTT.

This clone was observed once. Written as DNA, the CDR3 is TGTGCCAGCAGCCACCTTAGCGGGGGAAAAGAGACCCAGTACTTC. Amino acids: CASSHLSGGKETQYF. The chain joins TRBV3-1 (or the pseudogene TRBV3-2) to TRBJ2-5, with 9 bases fitting TRBD2. Germline trimming cut 3 bases from V and 3 bases from J; bases unmatched to any gene: 5. Germline V gives CDR1 LGHDT, CDR2 YNNKEL (reference sequence). This CDR3 has 15 residues.

The chain links TRBV10-1 to TRBJ2-5; TRBD2 aligns across 9 bases. Germline CDR1 is WNHNN and CDR2 is SYGVQD (reference sequence). The CDR3 has 16 amino acids. V trimming: 0 bases; J trimming: 5 bases; junction bases outside the gene matches: 7. This chain's CDR3 is CASSESSGGLQETQYF. DNA for the CDR3: TGCGCCAGCAGTGAGTCTAGCGGGGGTCTCCAGGAGACCCAGTACTTC.

The V and J genes are TRBV25-1 and TRBJ1-1; weak D call: TRBD1 (5 bases). Germline CDR1 MGHDK, CDR2 SYGVNS. This CDR3 has 13 amino acids. Trimming took off 3 bases at V and 1 base at J, with 6 bases between the two ends. The CDR3 bases are TGTGCCAGCAGTGAGGGGGGGAACACTGAAGCTTTCTTT. Protein sequence: CASSEGGNTEAFF.

The chain is built from TRBV10-3 and TRBJ2-7; a possible D gene is TRBD1 (6 bases). The CDR3 is 14 residues long. V lost 5 bases, J lost 4 bases, and 15 bases lay in between. CDR1 and CDR2 from the germline V gene are ENHRY and SYGVKD. CDR3 protein: CAISSPTGGYEQYF. CDR3 DNA sequence: TGTGCCATCAGTTCCCCGACAGGTGGTTACGAGCAGTACTTC.

The genes are TRBV9 and TRBJ2-1; 8 bases are shared with TRBD1. V dropped 0 bases and J dropped 7; count of bases not matched to a gene: 6. CDR3 size: 15 residues. The germline V gene has CDR1 SGDLS and CDR2 YYNGEE. CDR3: CASSVDQGARNEQFF. CDR3 DNA sequence: TGTGCCAGCAGCGTAGATCAGGGGGCTAGGAATGAGCAGTTCTTC.

The chain joins TRBV6-4 to TRBJ2-1; D is unresolved. This CDR3 region has 13 residues. V lost 4 bases and J lost 10, with 14 bases in between. Germline V lookup: CDR1 MRHNA, CDR2 SNTAGT. CDR3 amino acids: CASSVHSSLEQFF. The CDR3 nucleotides read TGTGCCAGCAGTGTCCATTCGTCCCTAGAGCAGTTCTTC.

The chain employs TRBV11-2 and TRBJ2-1; 9 bases agree with TRBD1. CDR3 length: 15 amino acids. The germline gives CDR1 SGHAT, CDR2 FQNNGV. V lost 5 bases, J lost 5 bases, and 7 bases stayed unmatched. The CDR3 nucleotides read TGTGCCAGCAGCCGGGGGACAGGGATCAACAATGAGCAGTTCTTC. It yields the protein CASSRGTGINNEQFF. The whole variable domain, filled in from reference TRBV11-2 and TRBJ2-1, reads EAGVAQSPRYKIIEKRQSVAFWCNPISGHATLYWYQQILGQGPKLLIQFQNNGVVDDSQLPKDRFSAERLKGVDSTLKIQPAKLEDSAVYLCASSRGTGINNEQFFGPGTRLTVL.

This chain uses TRBV19 with TRBJ2-1; 9 bases align to TRBD2. The junction had 11 bases not matched to a gene; V was cut back by 6 bases and J by 8 bases. From germline, CDR1 is LNHDA and CDR2 SQIVND (reference sequence). The CDR3 loop spans 15 amino acids. The CDR3 here is CASSPMGLAFDEQFF. CDR3 DNA sequence: TGTGCCAGTAGCCCCATGGGACTAGCCTTCGATGAGCAGTTCTTC.

The genes are TRBV4-1 and TRBJ1-4; possibly TRBD1 for D (6 bases). The CDR3 loop spans 15 amino acids. CDR1 and CDR2 from the germline V gene are MGHRA and YSYEKL. V shed 0 bases and J shed 7 bases, with 12 bases lying between them. CDR3 nucleotides: TGCGCCAGCAGCCAAGATCCACAGGGCCGTGAAAAACTGTTTTTT. Its translation is CASSQDPQGREKLFF.

DNA for the CDR3: TGTGCCAGCAGTCCCCCCTCACTAGCGCGAATCACTTACGAGCAGTACTTC. Encoded protein: CASSPPSLARITYEQYF. V is TRBV6-6 and J is TRBJ2-7; the match to TRBD2 covers 7 bases. Trimming cost V 5 bases and J 4 bases; bases outside gene matches: 17. Germline V CDR1 and CDR2: MNHNY, SVGAGI (reference sequence). CDR3 length: 17 amino acids.

The table lists this clone with a few counts. CDR3 nucleotides: TGTGCCAGCAGCCCCGCGGGGCCAAACATTTACAATGAGCAGTTCTTC. Protein: CASSPAGPNIYNEQFF. This chain uses TRBV7-2 with TRBJ2-1; tentatively, D is TRBD2 (6 bases). V lost 5 bases to trimming and J lost 4 bases, with 18 bases between them. The germline V gene has CDR1 SGHTA and CDR2 FQGNSA. The CDR3 length is 16 residues.

The genes are TRBV2 and TRBJ2-1; maybe TRBD2 (5 bases). Deletions cut 0 bases from V and 9 bases from J, with 9 bases between. The CDR3 has 13 residues. The germline V gene encodes CDR1 SNHLY and CDR2 FYNNEI. The CDR3, as DNA: TGTGCCAGCAGTGAAGCTGGTCGGGGTGAGCAGTTCTTC. This codes for CASSEAGRGEQFF.

This chain links TRBV6-2 or TRBV6-3 with TRBJ1-1; D perhaps matches TRBD1 (5 bases). Germline V CDR1 and CDR2: MNHEY, SVGEGT. V lost 3 bases to trimming and J lost 4 bases, with 12 bases between them. The CDR3 loop spans 14 amino acids. The CDR3 loop reads CASSYLGGGTEAFF. The CDR3 coding sequence is TGTGCCAGCAGTTATCTCGGGGGAGGCACTGAAGCTTTCTTT.

The chain combines TRBV18 with TRBJ1-2, with D possibly being TRBD1 (5 bases). There are 14 residues in the CDR3. The V and J ends lost 2 bases and 2 bases respectively, with 9 bases between them. Per the germline V gene, CDR1 is KGHSH and CDR2 is LQKENI. Here the CDR3 reads CASSPGADNYGYTF. DNA for the CDR3: TGTGCCAGCTCACCAGGGGCAGACAACTATGGCTACACCTTC.

This rearrangement joins TRBV5-4 to TRBJ2-7; 13 nucleotides line up with TRBD2. Germline V gene data show CDR1 as SGHNT and CDR2 as YYREEE (reference sequence). The CDR3 has 15 amino acids. With V trimmed by 2 bases and J by 5 bases, 4 bases remained unmatched. DNA for the CDR3: TGTGCCAGCAGCTTTTGGGGACTAGCGGGAAACGAGCAGTACTTC. As protein: CASSFWGLAGNEQYF. The whole variable domain, filled in from reference TRBV5-4 and TRBJ2-7, reads ETGVTQSPTHLIKTRGQQVTLRCSSQSGHNTVSWYQQALGQGPQFIFQYYREEENGRGNFPPRFSGLQFPNYSSELNVNALELDDSALYLCASSFWGLAGNEQYFGPGTRLTVT.

This rearrangement joins TRBV6-2 or TRBV6-3 to TRBJ2-1, with D perhaps TRBD1 (5 bases). The germline V and J ends were trimmed by 6 bases and 3 bases, with 15 bases remaining between them. Germline loops: CDR1 MNHEY, CDR2 SVGEGT. The CDR3 has 15 amino acids. CDR3: CASSPPPRDYNEQFF. DNA of the CDR3: TGTGCCAGCAGCCCACCCCCCAGGGACTACAATGAGCAGTTCTTC.

V gene TRBV9 combines with J gene TRBJ1-2; D remains ambiguous. Germline-derived CDR1 and CDR2 are SGDLS and YYNGEE. V lost 3 bases and J lost 2, with 11 bases in between. This CDR3 comprises 14 residues. The CDR3 coding sequence is TGTGCCAGCAGCGCACAACGCCGAAACTATGGCTACACCTTC. Translation gives CASSAQRRNYGYTF.

The chain combines TRBV10-2 with TRBJ2-6; possibly TRBD2 for D (5 bases). This CDR3 region has 16 residues. Looked up from germline, CDR1 is WSHSY and CDR2 is SAAADI. Trimming removed 2 bases at V and 1 base at J, with 9 bases between. The CDR3 loop is CASSEPRGSGANVLTF. In DNA, the CDR3 is TGCGCCAGCAGTGAGCCAAGAGGGTCTGGGGCCAACGTCCTGACTTTC.

The chain employs TRBV6-2 or TRBV6-3 and TRBJ1-2, with D possibly being TRBD1 (6 bases). Germline values: CDR1 MNHEY, CDR2 SVGEGT. The V gene lost 2 bases and the J gene lost 5 bases, with 21 bases spanning the gap. The CDR3 extends over 17 amino acids. The CDR3: CASSYMKGHLPGYGYTF. Here the CDR3 DNA reads TGTGCCAGCAGTTACATGAAGGGACACCTTCCTGGATATGGCTACACCTTC.

The chain employs TRBV18 and TRBJ1-4, with a weak D call TRBD1 (5 bases). Germline loops: CDR1 KGHSH, CDR2 LQKENI. The CDR3 consists of 15 residues. Trimming cost V 2 bases and J 8 bases, with 15 bases left between them. The CDR3 bases are TGTGCCAGCTCACCAACAACAGGCGCTCTGGAAAAACTGTTTTTT. Protein product: CASSPTTGALEKLFF.